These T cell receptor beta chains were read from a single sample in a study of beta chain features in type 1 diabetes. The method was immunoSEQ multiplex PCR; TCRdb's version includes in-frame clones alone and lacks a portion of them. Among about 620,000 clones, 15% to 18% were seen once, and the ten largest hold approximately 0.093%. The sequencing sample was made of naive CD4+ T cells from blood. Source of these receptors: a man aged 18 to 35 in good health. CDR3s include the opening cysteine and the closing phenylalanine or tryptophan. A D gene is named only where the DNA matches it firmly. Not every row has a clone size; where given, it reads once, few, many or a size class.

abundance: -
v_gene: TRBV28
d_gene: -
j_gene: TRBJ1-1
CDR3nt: TGTGCCAGCAGGCCCTGGGAAACTGAAGCTTTCTTT
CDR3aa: CASRPWETEAFF

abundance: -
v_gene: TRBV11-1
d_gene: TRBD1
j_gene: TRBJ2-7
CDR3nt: TGTGCCAGCAGGTCCGACAGGGGGTTGCTGTGGGAGCAGTACTTC
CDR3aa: CASRSDRGLLWEQYF

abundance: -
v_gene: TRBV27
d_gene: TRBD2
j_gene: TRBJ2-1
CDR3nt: TGTGCCAGCAGTTTAAATGCCAAGCGGGACTACAATGAGCAGTTCTTC
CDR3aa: CASSLNAKRDYNEQFF

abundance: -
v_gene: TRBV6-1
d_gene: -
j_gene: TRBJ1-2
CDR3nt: TGTGCCAGCCTTCACATGGGGACCTATGGCTACACCTTC
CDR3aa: CASLHMGTYGYTF

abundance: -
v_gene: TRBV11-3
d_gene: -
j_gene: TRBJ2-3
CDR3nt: TGTGCCAGCAGCGAGGGGAGGACAGCGAACACAGATACGCAGTATTTT
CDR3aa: CASSEGRTANTDTQYF

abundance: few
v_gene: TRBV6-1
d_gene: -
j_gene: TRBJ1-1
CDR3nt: TGTGCCAGCAGTGTCGGGACGAGGAACACTGAAGCTTTCTTT
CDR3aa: CASSVGTRNTEAFF

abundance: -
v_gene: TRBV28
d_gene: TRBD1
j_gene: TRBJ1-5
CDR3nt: TGTGCCAGCAGCGGAGGGGGCCCTCAGCCCCAGCATTTT
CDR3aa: CASSGGGPQPQHF

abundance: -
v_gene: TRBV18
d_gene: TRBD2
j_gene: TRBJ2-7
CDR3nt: TGTGCCAGCTCATCGCTAGCGGGTACTGACGAGCAGTACTTC
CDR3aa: CASSSLAGTDEQYF

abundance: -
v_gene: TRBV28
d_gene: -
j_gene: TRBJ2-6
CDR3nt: TGTGCCAGCAGAAAAGCGGTACTCGCTGGGGCCAACGTCCTGACTTTC
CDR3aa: CASRKAVLAGANVLTF

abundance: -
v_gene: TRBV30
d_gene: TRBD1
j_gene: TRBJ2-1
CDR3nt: TGTGCCGCCTTTCCCCGAGGACAGGGAATGTCAAATGAGCAGTTCTTC
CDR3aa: CAAFPRGQGMSNEQFF

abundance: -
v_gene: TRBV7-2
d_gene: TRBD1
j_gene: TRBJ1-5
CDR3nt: TGTGCCAGCAGCTGGGGACAGCCAGGCAATCAGCCCCAGCATTTT
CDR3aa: CASSWGQPGNQPQHF

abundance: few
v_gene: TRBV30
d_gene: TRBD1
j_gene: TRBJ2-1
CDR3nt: TGTGCCTGGAGTGGGACAGGGACTCATGAGCAGTTCTTC
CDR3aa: CAWSGTGTHEQFF

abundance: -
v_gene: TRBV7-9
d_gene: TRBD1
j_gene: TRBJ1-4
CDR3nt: TGTGCCAGCAGCACGAGGACAGGGAAGGGTGAAAAACTGTTTTTT
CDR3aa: CASSTRTGKGEKLFF

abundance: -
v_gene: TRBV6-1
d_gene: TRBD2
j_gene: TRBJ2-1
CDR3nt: TGTGCCACCAAGAGGCGGGGGGAATACAATGAGCAGTTCTTC
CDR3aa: CATKRRGEYNEQFF

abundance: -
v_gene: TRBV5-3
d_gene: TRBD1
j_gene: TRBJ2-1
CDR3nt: TGTGCCAGTAGACCGGGACAGACATACAATGAGCAGTTCTTC
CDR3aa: CASRPGQTYNEQFF

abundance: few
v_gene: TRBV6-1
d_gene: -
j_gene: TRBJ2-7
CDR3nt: TGTGCCAGCCTGTCTGGGCAGGGGAACTACGAGCAGTACTTC
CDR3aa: CASLSGQGNYEQYF

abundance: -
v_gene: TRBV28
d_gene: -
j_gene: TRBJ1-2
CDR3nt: TGTGCCAGCAGTTCTGGAGTGGGGGGCTACACCTTC
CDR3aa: CASSSGVGGYTF

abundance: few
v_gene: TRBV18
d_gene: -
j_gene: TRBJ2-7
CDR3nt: TGTGCCAGCTCAGACAGACTTAGCGTGCAGTACTTC
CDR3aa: CASSDRLSVQYF

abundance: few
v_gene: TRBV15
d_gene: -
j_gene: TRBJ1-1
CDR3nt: TGTGCCACCAGCAGAGGGGGGGAGGAAGCTTTCTTT
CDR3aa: CATSRGGEEAFF

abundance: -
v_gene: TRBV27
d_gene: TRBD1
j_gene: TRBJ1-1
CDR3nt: TGTGCCAGCAGTTTATCGCTGGACAGGAGAGGTGCAAGCAGCGCTGAAGCTTTCTTT
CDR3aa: CASSLSLDRRGASSAEAFF

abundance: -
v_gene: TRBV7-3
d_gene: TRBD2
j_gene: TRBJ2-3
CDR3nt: TGTGCCAGCAGGTCTCTAGCGGCCACAGATACGCAGTATTTT
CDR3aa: CASRSLAATDTQYF

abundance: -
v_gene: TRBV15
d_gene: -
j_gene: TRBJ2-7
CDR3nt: TGTGCCACCAGCAGAGGTTCGGGAACTTCCTACGAGCAGTACTTC
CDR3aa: CATSRGSGTSYEQYF

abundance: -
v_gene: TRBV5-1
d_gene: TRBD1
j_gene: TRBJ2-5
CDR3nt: TGCGCCAGCAGCCACAGGGGTCAAGAGACCCAGTACTTC
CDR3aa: CASSHRGQETQYF

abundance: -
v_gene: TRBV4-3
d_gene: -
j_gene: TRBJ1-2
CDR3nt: TGCGCCAGCAGCCAGGGGAACAGGGCCTATGGCTACACCTTC
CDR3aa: CASSQGNRAYGYTF

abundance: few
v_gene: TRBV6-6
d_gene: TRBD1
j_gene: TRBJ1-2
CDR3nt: TGTGCCAGCATCAATCCGGGGACAGGGTATGGCTACACCTTC
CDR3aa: CASINPGTGYGYTF

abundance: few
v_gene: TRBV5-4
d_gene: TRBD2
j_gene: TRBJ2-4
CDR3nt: TGTGCCAGCAGCTCGGGACTACTCATAGCCAAAAACATTCAGTACTTC
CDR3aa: CASSSGLLIAKNIQYF

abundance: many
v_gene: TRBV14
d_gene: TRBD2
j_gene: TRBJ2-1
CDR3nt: TGTGCCAGCAGCCAAAGCGGGGGACCTCGGGGGCAGTTCTTC
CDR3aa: CASSQSGGPRGQFF

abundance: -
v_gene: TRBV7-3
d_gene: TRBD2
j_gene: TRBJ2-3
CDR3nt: TGTGCCAGCAGCTTATCGCTAGCGGAAGATACGCAGTATTTT
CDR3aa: CASSLSLAEDTQYF

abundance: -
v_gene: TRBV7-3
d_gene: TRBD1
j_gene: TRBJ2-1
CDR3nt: TGTGCCAGCAGCTTAATAGGGACAGGGAGAGGCAATGAGCAGTTCTTC
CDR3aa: CASSLIGTGRGNEQFF

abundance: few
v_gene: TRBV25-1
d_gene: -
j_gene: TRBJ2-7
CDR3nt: TGTGCCAGCAGTGACCCAGACAGGTCATCCTACGAGCAGTACTTC
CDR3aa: CASSDPDRSSYEQYF

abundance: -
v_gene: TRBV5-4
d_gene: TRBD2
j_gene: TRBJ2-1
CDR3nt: TGTGCCAGCAGCCGTCGGACTAGCCTCTACAATGAGCAGTTCTTC
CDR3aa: CASSRRTSLYNEQFF

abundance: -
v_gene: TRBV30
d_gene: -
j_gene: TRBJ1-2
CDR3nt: TGTGCCTGGAGTGCCCGACGGGCGCACTATGGCTACACCTTC
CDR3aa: CAWSARRAHYGYTF

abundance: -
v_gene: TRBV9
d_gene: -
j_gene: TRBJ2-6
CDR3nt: TGTGCCAGCAGCGTAGACTCCGGGGCCAACGTCCTGACTTTC
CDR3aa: CASSVDSGANVLTF

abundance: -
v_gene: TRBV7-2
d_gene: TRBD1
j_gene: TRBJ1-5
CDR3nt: TGTGCCAGCAGCCCCGAACTAAGGGACAGGGGGAATCAGCCCCAGCATTTT
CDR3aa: CASSPELRDRGNQPQHF

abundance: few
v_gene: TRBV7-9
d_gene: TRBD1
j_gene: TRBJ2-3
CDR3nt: TGTGCCAGCAGCTTAGAAGGGGGCCCAGATACGCAGTATTTT
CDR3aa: CASSLEGGPDTQYF

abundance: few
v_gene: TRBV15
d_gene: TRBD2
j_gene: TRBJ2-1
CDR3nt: TGTGCCACCAGGACTCGCGGGAGGGCCAGTGAGCAGTTCTTC
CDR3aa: CATRTRGRASEQFF

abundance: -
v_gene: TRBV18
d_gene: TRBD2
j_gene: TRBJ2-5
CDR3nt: TGTGCCAGCTCACCAATCGGGGGGGAGACCCAGTACTTC
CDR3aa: CASSPIGGETQYF

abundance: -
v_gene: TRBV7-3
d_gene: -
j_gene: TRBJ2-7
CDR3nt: TGTGCCAGCAGCCGATGGGGCGGTAACTACGAGCAGTACTTC
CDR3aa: CASSRWGGNYEQYF

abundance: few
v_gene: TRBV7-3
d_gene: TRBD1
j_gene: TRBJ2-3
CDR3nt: TGTGCCAGCAGCGGACAGGGCCCGAGCACAGATACGCAGTATTTT
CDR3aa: CASSGQGPSTDTQYF

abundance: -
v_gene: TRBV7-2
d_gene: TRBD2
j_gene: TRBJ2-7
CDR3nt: TGTGCCAGCAGCTTAGTAGCTAGCGGGAAGTTCGAGCAGTACTTC
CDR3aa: CASSLVASGKFEQYF

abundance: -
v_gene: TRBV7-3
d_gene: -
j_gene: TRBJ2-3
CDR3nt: TGTGCCAGCAGCTTAATGGAGGTTTCCCCTAGCACAGATACGCAGTATTTT
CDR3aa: CASSLMEVSPSTDTQYF

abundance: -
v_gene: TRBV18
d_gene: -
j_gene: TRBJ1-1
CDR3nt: TGTGCCAGCTCACCCCAAAGGCAAGGCCTTGAAGCTTTCTTT
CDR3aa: CASSPQRQGLEAFF

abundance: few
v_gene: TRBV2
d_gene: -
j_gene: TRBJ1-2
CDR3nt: TGTGCCAGCAGTGAATCGAACTATGGCTACACCTTC
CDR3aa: CASSESNYGYTF

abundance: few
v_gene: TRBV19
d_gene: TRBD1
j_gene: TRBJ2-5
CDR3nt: TGTGCCAGTAGTCCACAGGGGACGGGCACCCAGTACTTC
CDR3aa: CASSPQGTGTQYF

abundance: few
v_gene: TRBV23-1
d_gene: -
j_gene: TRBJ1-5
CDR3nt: TGCGCCAGCATCCCGGGTCCAAGCGATCAGCCCCAGCATTTT
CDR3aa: CASIPGPSDQPQHF

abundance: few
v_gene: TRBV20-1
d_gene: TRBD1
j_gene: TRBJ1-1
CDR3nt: TGCAGTGCGAGGACAGGGAGGATCGCTTTCTTT
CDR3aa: CSARTGRIAFF

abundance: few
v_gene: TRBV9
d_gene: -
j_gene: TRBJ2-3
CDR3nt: TGTGCCAGCGGACTGACAGATACGCAGTATTTT
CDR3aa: CASGLTDTQYF

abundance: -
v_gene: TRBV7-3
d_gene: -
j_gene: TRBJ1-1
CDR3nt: TGTGCCAGCAGCTTAACTGGGGACACTGAAGCTTTCTTT
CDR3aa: CASSLTGDTEAFF

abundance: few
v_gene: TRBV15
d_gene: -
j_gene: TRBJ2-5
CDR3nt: TGTGCCACCAGCAGAGATTTAGGATCTTCGTACTTC
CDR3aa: CATSRDLGSSYF

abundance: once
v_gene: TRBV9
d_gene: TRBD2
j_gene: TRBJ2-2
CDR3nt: TGTGCCAGCAGCGTAGGAGGGTTGCGGCGGGAGGTCCCGAAGACCGGGGAGCTGTTTTTT
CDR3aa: CASSVGGLRREVPKTGELFF

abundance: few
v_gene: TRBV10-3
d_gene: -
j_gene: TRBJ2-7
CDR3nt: TGTGCCAGCAGGACCAACCCCGTGCACGAGCAGTACTTC
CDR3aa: CASRTNPVHEQYF